This T cell receptor beta chain comes out of a study of T cell repertoires in cytomegalovirus infection. Study-level findings and limits: Dominating the ex vivo response were HLA-C-restricted CMV-specific TCR beta clonotypes.

Note on this clonotype: What it binds is not known.

TCRdb fed the reads into MiXCR, producing one record per CDR3 protein. Among about 920,000 distinct CDR3 sequences listed, roughly 31% were seen once. The sequence was obtained from a human donor in good health (CMV status not recorded). Some clones in this sample may be carry-over from other donors' samples. Sequencing was performed on cultured CD8+ T cells from PBMCs, taken from culture after CMV antigen stimulation.

The CDR3 nucleotides are TGTGCCAGCAGTGTCCTAGGGACAGCAGAGAACACTGAAGCTTTCTTT. Protein: CASSVLGTAENTEAFF. The chain recombines TRBV27 with TRBJ1-1, with TRBD1 matching 7 bases. Germline V lookup: CDR1 MNHEY, CDR2 SMNVEV (reference sequence). CDR3 length: 16 residues. The V gene end was trimmed by 5 bases and the J gene end by 1 base; junction bases not matched to a gene: 10.